This TCR beta chain was recorded in a study of OX40 agonist ivuxolimab in advanced cancers. Study as a whole: Every 2 weeks, ivuxolimab was infused into the patients intravenously at between 0.01 and 10 mg/kg.

Trimming pared 3 bases from V and 1 base from J, leaving 7 bases between. The length of the CDR3 is 12 residues. Germline loops: CDR1 SQVTM, CDR2 ANQGSEA. The protocol was immunoSEQ multiplex PCR, while the TCRdb copy is restricted to in-frame clones and leaves out a portion. Of about 35,000 clones listed, roughly 80% are singletons. The rearrangement uses TRBV29-1 and TRBJ2-7, with TRBD2 as a possible D gene (6 bases). The source was CD4+ or CD8+ T cells sorted from blood, collected in a trial of the OX40 agonist ivuxolimab. The TCR sequence derives from an adult with an advanced solid tumor such as melanoma, head and neck, liver or kidney cancer. The CDR3 loop reads CSVEEGSYEQYF. CDR3 DNA: TGCAGCGTTGAGGAGGGTTCCTACGAGCAGTACTTC.